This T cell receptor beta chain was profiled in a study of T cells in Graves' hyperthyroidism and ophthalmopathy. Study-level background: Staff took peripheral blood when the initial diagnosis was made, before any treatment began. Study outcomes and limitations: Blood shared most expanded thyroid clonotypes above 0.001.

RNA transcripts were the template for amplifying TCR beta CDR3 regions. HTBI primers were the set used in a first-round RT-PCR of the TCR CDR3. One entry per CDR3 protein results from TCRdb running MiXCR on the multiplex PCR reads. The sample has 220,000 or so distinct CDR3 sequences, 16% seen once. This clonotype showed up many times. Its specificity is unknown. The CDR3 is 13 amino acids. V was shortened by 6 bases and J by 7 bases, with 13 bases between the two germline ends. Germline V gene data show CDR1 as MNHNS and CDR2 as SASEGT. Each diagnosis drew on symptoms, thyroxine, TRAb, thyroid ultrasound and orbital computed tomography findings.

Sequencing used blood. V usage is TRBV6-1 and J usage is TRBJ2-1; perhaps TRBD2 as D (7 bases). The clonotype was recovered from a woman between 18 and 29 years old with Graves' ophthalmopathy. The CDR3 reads CASRAGANNEQFF. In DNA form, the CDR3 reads TGTGCCAGCAGGGCGGGGGCCAATAATGAGCAGTTCTTC.